These 21 T cell receptor beta chains originate from one sample sequenced in a study of early T cells in non-severe SARS-CoV-2 infection. TCRdb independently ran MiXCR on the 5' RACE reads; one entry per CDR3 protein. The sample shows some 91,000 distinct CDR3 sequences, roughly 13% of them seen only once. The sample comprised whole blood. The receptors derive from an adult who was a healthcare worker with PCR-confirmed SARS-CoV-2 infection or an uninfected control (not recorded which).

This clonotype was seen at least ten times. The V call is TRBV2, the J call TRBJ2-6; TRBD1 agrees at 8 bases. V was pared by 8 bases and J by 4 bases, with 16 bases of the junction left unmatched. This CDR3 region has 18 residues. The germline V gene encodes CDR1 SNHLY and CDR2 FYNNEI. In DNA, the CDR3 is TGTGCCAGCTCCCCGAGACAGGGGTTTTTTTCCGGGGCCAACGTCCTGACTTTC. The encoded protein is CASSPRQGFFSGANVLTF.

This clonotype showed up many times. The V call is TRBV7-9, the J call TRBJ2-4; D gene ambiguous. The length of the CDR3 is 16 residues. The germline gives CDR1 SEHNR, CDR2 FQNEAQ (reference sequence). With 5 bases removed from V and 1 base from J, the gap between germline ends came to 15 bases. The CDR3 nucleotides are TGTGCCAGCAGCCCAGGCCCTTCGAAGGCCAAAAACATTCAGTACTTC. Its translation is CASSPGPSKAKNIQYF.

The rearrangement uses TRBV25-1 and TRBJ1-2; 8 bases are shared with TRBD1. V lost 3 bases and J lost 4; bases outside the gene matches: 10. Germline V gene sequence: CDR1 MGHDK, CDR2 SYGVNS. The CDR3 loop spans 16 amino acids. CDR3 in amino acids: CASSDTGQGFSYGYTF. CDR3 DNA sequence: TGTGCCAGCAGTGATACAGGACAGGGATTTTCCTATGGCTACACCTTC.

In its sample, this clonotype was seen a few times. The rearrangement links TRBV9 to TRBJ1-1, with 8 bases lining up with TRBD1. The CDR3 is 14 residues long. V lost 4 bases to trimming and J lost 5 bases; unmatched junction nucleotides: 7. CDR1 is SGDLS and CDR2 is YYNGEE in the germline V gene. DNA for the CDR3: TGTGCCAGCAGCTCGCAGGGGGCGCGTACTGAAGCTTTCTTT. As protein: CASSSQGARTEAFF.

Many counts were recorded for this clonotype. The CDR3 here is CASRRGISGTEETQYF. The CDR3 DNA sequence: TGTGCCAGCAGACGCGGGATTAGCGGGACCGAAGAGACCCAGTACTTC. The chain combines TRBV7-8 with TRBJ2-5; 8 bases map to TRBD2. The CDR3 runs 16 residues. V shed 6 bases and J 3 bases; nucleotides not matched to a gene: 12. Germline assignment: CDR1 SGHVS and CDR2 FQNEAQ.

This clonotype was seen only a few times. The rearrangement joins TRBV18 to TRBJ2-2, with D maybe TRBD2 (6 bases). V lost 7 bases, J lost 6 bases, and 15 bases lay in between. Germline loops: CDR1 KGHSH, CDR2 LQKENI. This CDR3 region has 14 residues. CDR3 nucleotide sequence: TGTGCCAGCTTGGAGACTAGACCGGCCGGGGAGCTGTTTTTT. This gives the protein CASLETRPAGELFF.

The sample holds many counts of this clonotype. This chain joins TRBV7-9 and TRBJ2-6; D tentatively fits TRBD1 or TRBD2 (6 bases each). Trimming took off 0 bases at V and 8 bases at J, with 20 bases between the two ends. The CDR3 covers 18 residues. Germline V gene lookup returns CDR1 SEHNR and CDR2 FQNEAQ (reference sequence). CDR3 DNA: TGTGCCAGCAGCTTAGCCCCCTTGGGGGGCCTCATTCCCAACGTCCTGACTTTC. It yields the protein CASSLAPLGGLIPNVLTF.

This clonotype was recorded many times. The CDR3 sequence is CSAGSPGGRAGELFF. Written as DNA, the CDR3 is TGCAGTGCGGGCTCTCCAGGGGGTCGGGCCGGGGAGCTGTTTTTT. V is TRBV20-1 and J is TRBJ2-2; 7 bases fit TRBD1. This CDR3 is built from 15 residues. CDR1 DFQATT and CDR2 SNEGSKA come from the germline V gene (reference sequence). V was pared by 6 bases and J by 6 bases, with 13 bases of the junction left unmatched.

The rearrangement links TRBV4-2 to TRBJ1-3; 9 nucleotides align to TRBD1. CDR3 length: 16 amino acids. J gave up 10 bases and V 2 bases, and 12 bases lay outside the gene matches. Germline values: CDR1 LGHNA, CDR2 YNFKEQ. Written as DNA, the CDR3 is TGTGCCAGCAGCCAACTTGAGACAGGGGGATCGAGGACCATATATTTT. Its translation is CASSQLETGGSRTIYF.

This clonotype has a count of ten or more. The chain links TRBV7-6 to TRBJ2-3, with 10 bases lining up with TRBD2. The germline CDR1 and CDR2 sequences are SGHVS and FNYEAQ. This CDR3 has 17 residues. Trimming removed 1 base from V and 1 base from J; junction bases left unmatched: 5. The CDR3 DNA sequence: TGTGCCAGCAGCTTAGGAGCCGGGACTAGCGGCACAGATACGCAGTATTTT. Translated: CASSLGAGTSGTDTQYF.

The rearrangement uses TRBV20-1 and TRBJ2-7; the match to TRBD2 covers 14 bases. This CDR3 comprises 17 residues. The germline gives CDR1 DFQATT, CDR2 SNEGSKA (reference sequence). V lost 1 base, J lost 3 bases, and 8 bases stayed unmatched. For the CDR3, the DNA is TGCAGTGCTAGAGGAGCAGGACTAGCGGGGGGTTTCTACGAGCAGTACTTC. Residues: CSARGAGLAGGFYEQYF.

There are many counts of this clonotype. The V call is TRBV2, the J call TRBJ2-5, with D unresolved. CDR1 SNHLY and CDR2 FYNNEI come from the germline V gene. This CDR3 comprises 14 residues. V was shortened by 1 base and J by 3 bases, with 9 bases between the two germline ends. The CDR3 reads CASSEGRNKETQYF. Here the CDR3 DNA reads TGTGCCAGCAGTGAAGGCCGAAACAAAGAGACCCAGTACTTC.

This chain uses TRBV23-1 with TRBJ2-7, with TRBD1 matching over 10 bases. TRBV23-1 is given ORF status, its function remaining uncertain. This CDR3 contains 16 residues. V trimming: 2 bases; J trimming: 4 bases; junction bases outside the gene matches: 8. For the CDR3, the DNA is TGCGCCAGCAGTCAAGGAGACAGGGGACAGGGGTACGAGCAGTACTTC. It codes for CASSQGDRGQGYEQYF.

This clonotype was seen many times. J is TRBJ2-3 and V is TRBV29-1; D might be TRBD1 (7 bases). The CDR3 contains 15 residues. Germline-derived CDR1 and CDR2 are SQVTM and ANQGSEA. Trimming pared 1 base from V and 2 bases from J, leaving 13 bases between. The chain's CDR3 is CSVEGSGGLTDTQYF. CDR3 DNA: TGCAGCGTTGAAGGCTCAGGGGGACTCACAGATACGCAGTATTTT.

The DNA of the CDR3 is TGCAGTGCTACCATACCGGACGAGCAGTACTTC. This translates into CSATIPDEQYF. V gene TRBV20-1 combines with J gene TRBJ2-7; no definite D call. Germline V gives CDR1 DFQATT, CDR2 SNEGSKA (reference sequence). The CDR3 is 11 amino acids. The ends were cut back, 4 bases at V and 5 bases at J, with 9 bases in the middle.

This clonotype was seen repeatedly, ten times or more. The genes are TRBV29-1 and TRBJ1-2; D is ambiguous. This CDR3 has 15 amino acids. The germline V gene has CDR1 SQVTM and CDR2 ANQGSEA. V was pared by 3 bases and J by 2 bases, with 16 bases between. DNA of the CDR3: TGCAGCGTTGAGAGGGCCCCCGCTCGAAACTATGGCTACACCTTC. Protein product: CSVERAPARNYGYTF.

This clonotype was counted a few times. The gene calls are TRBV20-1 and TRBJ2-1; 8 nucleotides match TRBD1. V lost 3 bases and J lost 8; bases outside the gene matches: 6. CDR3 length: 13 amino acids. Germline CDR1 reads DFQATT; CDR2 reads SNEGSKA (reference sequence). Written as DNA, the CDR3 is TGCAGTGCTAGCGGACAGGGAGGCGATGAGCAGTTCTTC. Its protein is CSASGQGGDEQFF.

This clonotype was picked up many times. The CDR3, as DNA: TGTGCCAGCACCGAAGGAGAGACCCAGTACTTC. Encoded protein: CASTEGETQYF. This chain joins TRBV6-2 or TRBV6-3 and TRBJ2-5; D not certain. The CDR3 has 11 amino acids. V lost 7 bases and J 4 bases, leaving 7 bases between the germline ends. Germline V gene data show CDR1 as MNHEY and CDR2 as SVGEGT.

This clonotype occurred many times. V gene TRBV5-4 combines with J gene TRBJ2-5; the match to TRBD1 covers 12 bases. The J segment lost 5 bases and the V segment lost 0 bases, leaving 8 bases of the junction unmatched. This CDR3 has 17 residues. CDR1 and CDR2 (germline): SGHNT, YYREEE (reference sequence). CDR3 in amino acids: CASSLGARDRGRETQYF. The CDR3 region has the DNA TGTGCCAGCAGCTTGGGGGCCCGGGACAGGGGGCGGGAGACCCAGTACTTC.

This clonotype showed up many times. The genes are TRBV6-5 and TRBJ1-3; the D is unclear. V shed 6 bases and J shed 0 bases, with 12 bases lying between them. The CDR3 is made up of 15 amino acids. Per germline, CDR1 MNHEY and CDR2 SVGAGI. The CDR3 region is CASSMGDSSGNTIYF. CDR3 DNA sequence: TGTGCCAGCAGCATGGGTGATAGCTCTGGAAACACCATATATTTT.

The rearrangement uses TRBV21-1 and TRBJ1-6. TRBV21-1 counts as a pseudogene. This CDR3 comprises 13 residues. The CDR3 coding sequence is TGTGCCAGCAGCAGCGTACTAAATTCACCCCTCCACTTT. Its protein product is CASSSVLNSPLHF.